Included here is one T cell receptor (beta chain) sequence, with context. The antigen is undetermined. These data come from a study of T-cell memory formation after mild COVID-19. The CDR3 spans 17 residues. Germline CDR1 reads KGHSH; CDR2 reads LQKENI. Trimming took off 3 bases at V and 0 bases at J, with 15 bases between the two ends. MiXCR was run by TCRdb on the 5' RACE reads, yielding one entry per CDR3 protein. Of roughly 350,000 distinct CDR3 sequences listed, under 25% are singletons. Study-level results: Researchers found some responding clones in pre-infection memory, a sign that cross-reactive memory joined.

The gene calls are TRBV18 and TRBJ1-5; possibly TRBD1 for D (5 bases). The origin of this receptor is an adult woman who had mild COVID-19 (a few samples of this study predate the infection). Cell type and time point are not known. The sequencing sample was made of PBMCs or a T cell subset sorted from them (not recorded which). The CDR3 nucleotides read TGTGCCAGCTCACCCCCAGGGAGAGCCCATAGCAATCAGCCCCAGCATTTT. Amino acids: CASSPPGRAHSNQPQHF.